This T cell receptor beta chain was obtained from a study of CD8+ T cells in alopecia areata. Study-wide context: Tofacitinib administration to treated patients was oral, at 5 to 10 mg twice daily.

Germline V gene sequence: CDR1 SNHLY, CDR2 FYNNEI. The CDR3 sequence is 15 residues long. V was clipped by 4 bases and J by 4 bases; unmatched bases: 2. Sequencing relied on a cDNA template that was reverse transcribed from extracted RNA. The assay was immunoSEQ multiplex PCR, and TCRdb's table has in-frame clones only and misses some. The data show around 140,000 clones, 75% to 90% seen once. Whole-study results and caveats: It was lesional scalp, especially alopecia totalis/universalis, that showed higher clonality than normal scalp.

The researchers isolated CD4+ and CD8+ T cells from PBMCs by sorting. In the case of this clone: Its antigen is currently unknown.

The sequence was collected from a human donor with alopecia areata. The gene calls are TRBV2 and TRBJ2-1, with 12 bases aligning to TRBD2. This material consisted of CD8+ T cells sorted from blood, taken at week 0. As DNA, the CDR3 is TGTGCCAGCAGTGGGACTAGCGGGGTGTACAATGAGCAGTTCTTC. Translation: CASSGTSGVYNEQFF.